Following are 23 T cell receptor beta chains from one sample sequenced in a study of T-cell reconstitution after alpha-beta-depleted transplantation in children. A library of TCRbeta sequences, prepared with unique molecular identifiers, was generated. TCRdb ran MiXCR on the PCR reads and lists one entry per CDR3 protein. The sample consists of 250,000 to 300,000 distinct CDR3 sequences, 9.9% of them appearing once. Here the sequenced sample was PBMCs from the stem cell graft donor, taken from the stem cell graft. The source of these receptors is a human donor who donated a stem cell graft to a child with SCID.

This clonotype turned up a few times. The V gene is TRBV5-1, the J gene TRBJ2-7; TRBD2 aligns across 8 bases. The CDR3 is 16 amino acids. The germline CDR1 and CDR2 sequences are SGHRS and YFSETQ. The trim removed 4 bases at V and 3 bases at J, leaving 12 bases unmatched. CDR3 in DNA: TGCGCCAGCAGCGGGCTAGCGGGCGGAAACCTCTACGAGCAGTACTTC. Translation gives CASSGLAGGNLYEQYF.

The table lists this clonotype with a few counts. The V gene is TRBV5-1, the J gene TRBJ2-2; D is undetermined. CDR3 size: 13 residues. V dropped 0 bases and J dropped 4 bases, with 4 bases sitting between them. CDR1 is SGHRS and CDR2 is YFSETQ in the germline V gene. Here the CDR3 reads CASSLVITGELFF. In nucleotides, the CDR3 is TGCGCCAGCAGCTTGGTGATCACCGGGGAGCTGTTTTTT.

V gene TRBV7-8 combines with J gene TRBJ1-1; D uncertain. The CDR3 length is 15 residues. V shed 1 base and J shed 0 bases, with 9 bases lying between them. Germline V CDR1 and CDR2: SGHVS, FQNEAQ. CDR3 sequence reads: CASSLVTSMNTEAFF. CDR3 bases: TGTGCCAGCAGCTTAGTGACATCAATGAACACTGAAGCTTTCTTT.

V usage is TRBV20-1 and J usage is TRBJ1-1, with D perhaps matching TRBD1 (6 bases). The CDR3 covers 13 residues. Germline V CDR1 and CDR2: DFQATT, SNEGSKA (reference sequence). Trimming removed 5 bases at V and 5 bases at J, with 15 bases between. The CDR3 sequence: CSASTPRGTEAFF. The CDR3 region has the DNA TGCAGTGCTTCTACACCCAGGGGTACTGAAGCTTTCTTT.

The chain couples TRBV5-4 to TRBJ2-1; no clear D gene. CDR3 length: 13 amino acids. Germline-derived CDR1 and CDR2 are SGHNT and YYREEE (reference sequence). V dropped 4 bases and J dropped 4 bases, with 9 bases sitting between them. The DNA of the CDR3 is TGTGCCAGCAGCCTAACAGAGTACAATGAGCAGTTCTTC. As protein: CASSLTEYNEQFF.

This clonotype has just a few counts. At one end the junction does not follow the germline gene, possibly because of a read error. The chain combines TRBV25-1 with TRBJ2-7; possibly TRBD1 for D (6 bases). The CDR3 length is 14 residues. The germline CDR1 and CDR2 sequences are MGHDK and SYGVNS. In nucleotides, the CDR3 is TGTGCCAGCAGCAGCACCGGGACAATCTACGGGCAGTACTTC. Protein: CASSSTGTIYGQYF.

The gene calls are TRBV5-5 and TRBJ1-6, with 8 bases fitting TRBD1. This CDR3 region has 14 residues. Germline V lookup: CDR1 SGHKS, CDR2 YYEKEE (reference sequence). V lost 4 bases, J lost 7 bases, and 4 bases stayed unmatched. CDR3 bases: TGTGCCAGCAGCCTGGACAGGGAGAATTCACCCCTCCACTTT. Encoded protein: CASSLDRENSPLHF.

This sequence joins TRBV6-1 and TRBJ1-1; possibly TRBD1 for D (5 bases). This CDR3 contains 14 residues. V was pared by 4 bases and J by 5 bases, with 14 bases between. Germline V CDR1 and CDR2: MNHNS, SASEGT. Here the CDR3 DNA reads TGTGCCAGCAGTGTGAAGGGGCTTTCGACTGAAGCTTTCTTT. Protein product: CASSVKGLSTEAFF.

This clonotype has a count of ten or more. This chain uses TRBV7-9 with TRBJ1-5, with 9 bases identical to TRBD1. Germline V gene sequence: CDR1 SEHNR, CDR2 FQNEAQ (reference sequence). V shed 4 bases and J 4 bases; nucleotides not matched to a gene: 5. The CDR3 contains 15 residues. The CDR3 sequence is CASSSPGTGNQPQHF. The CDR3 region has the DNA TGTGCCAGCAGCTCCCCCGGGACAGGGAATCAGCCCCAGCATTTT. Full variable domain (missing parts from reference TRBV7-9 and TRBJ1-5): DTGVSQNPRHKITKRGQNVTFRCDPISEHNRLYWYRQTLGQGPEFLTYFQNEAQLEKSRLLSDRFSAERPKGSFSTLEIQRTEQGDSAMYLCASSSPGTGNQPQHFGDGTRLSIL.

This clonotype was seen repeatedly, ten times or more. This chain links TRBV4-1 with TRBJ1-2, with 10 bases aligning to TRBD1. Looked up from germline, CDR1 is MGHRA and CDR2 is YSYEKL. V lost 3 bases and J lost 3; bases outside the gene matches: 10. CDR3 length: 17 residues. The CDR3 region is CASSQDRQGAQDYGYTF. Here the CDR3 DNA reads TGCGCCAGCAGCCAGGACCGACAGGGGGCGCAGGACTATGGCTACACCTTC.

This clonotype has a handful of counts. This chain connects TRBV5-1 to TRBJ2-7, with 8 nucleotides matching TRBD1. The CDR3 spans 15 residues. J lost 2 bases, V lost 6 bases, and 10 bases had no gene match. CDR1 and CDR2 from the germline V gene are SGHRS and YFSETQ. The CDR3 loop reads CASNLPTGETYEQYF. The CDR3, as DNA: TGCGCCAGCAATCTGCCGACAGGGGAAACCTACGAGCAGTACTTC.

This clonotype was detected only a few times. The gene calls are TRBV4-2 and TRBJ2-2; no firm D call. The CDR3 is made up of 15 amino acids. CDR1 LGHNA and CDR2 YNFKEQ come from the germline V gene. With 0 bases removed from V and 0 bases from J, the gap between germline ends came to 5 bases. CDR3 sequence reads: CASSQESANTGELFF. DNA of the CDR3: TGTGCCAGCAGCCAAGAGTCAGCGAACACCGGGGAGCTGTTTTTT.

The genes are TRBV7-2 and TRBJ2-1, with 8 bases that match TRBD2. The CDR3 length is 12 residues. V shed 2 bases and J 12 bases; nucleotides not matched to a gene: 3. The germline V gene has CDR1 SGHTA and CDR2 FQGNSA. This CDR3 reads CASSLIAGGQFF. CDR3 in DNA: TGTGCCAGCAGCTTAATTGCGGGGGGGCAGTTCTTC. Looking up the rest from reference TRBV7-2 and TRBJ2-1 gives the full variable domain: GAGVSQSPSNKVTEKGKDVELRCDPISGHTALYWYRQSLGQGLEFLIYFQGNSAPDKSGLPSDRFSAERTGGSVSTLTIQRTQQEDSAVYLCASSLIAGGQFFGPGTRLTVL.

There are a few counts of this clonotype. The CDR3 loop reads CASSFWGSGNTIYF. The DNA of the CDR3 is TGTGCCAGCAGCTTCTGGGGCTCTGGAAACACCATATATTTT. This chain joins TRBV7-2 and TRBJ1-3; D remains unclear. The CDR3 spans 14 residues. Germline V gene lookup returns CDR1 SGHTA and CDR2 FQGNSA. The ends were cut back, 3 bases at V and 0 bases at J, with 6 bases in the middle. The full variable domain, with the rest looked up from reference TRBV7-2 and TRBJ1-3, is GAGVSQSPSNKVTEKGKDVELRCDPISGHTALYWYRQSLGQGLEFLIYFQGNSAPDKSGLPSDRFSAERTGGSVSTLTIQRTQQEDSAVYLCASSFWGSGNTIYFGEGSWLTVV.

This clonotype was counted only a few times. The chain couples TRBV5-8 to TRBJ2-5, with TRBD1 matching 7 bases. CDR3 length: 16 residues. V was clipped by 4 bases and J by 5 bases; unmatched bases: 14. Germline values: CDR1 SGHTS, CDR2 YDEGEE. The CDR3 is CASSIGRQGVKETQYF. The CDR3 nucleotides are TGTGCCAGCAGCATCGGCCGACAGGGTGTGAAGGAGACCCAGTACTTC.

The V and J genes are TRBV12-3 or TRBV12-4 and TRBJ2-7, with a possible D match to TRBD2 (5 bases). V was pared by 5 bases and J by 3 bases, with 20 bases between. The CDR3 runs 16 residues. Written as DNA, the CDR3 is TGTGCCAGCAGTCGACGTCCAGGACTCCCCGACTACGAGCAGTACTTC. Residues: CASSRRPGLPDYEQYF.

In DNA, the CDR3 is TGTGCCAGCAGTGCCTTGTCTCGATGGGATGAGCAGTTCTTC. This translates into CASSALSRWDEQFF. The V gene is TRBV12-3 or TRBV12-4, the J gene TRBJ2-1; D gene uncertain. Trimming cost V 5 bases and J 8 bases, with 16 bases left between them. This CDR3 comprises 14 residues.

This clonotype was seen only a few times. The rearrangement uses TRBV11-3 and TRBJ2-5, with 7 bases matching TRBD2. V was pared by 5 bases and J by 5 bases, with 8 bases of the junction left unmatched. The CDR3 sequence is 14 residues long. Germline CDR1 and CDR2: SGHNT and YENEEA. The CDR3 spells CASSPHSGGETQYF. The CDR3 region has the DNA TGTGCCAGCAGCCCCCATTCCGGGGGGGAGACCCAGTACTTC.

The sample holds a few counts of this clonotype. The chain recombines TRBV6-1 with TRBJ1-2, with a tentative D call TRBD1 (6 bases). Trimming left V 7 bases short and J 2 bases short, with 14 bases between. This CDR3 is 14 amino acids long. CDR1 is MNHNS, CDR2 SASEGT, per germline. The chain's CDR3 is CASTNRGANYGYTF. The CDR3 coding sequence is TGTGCCAGCACCAACCGGGGGGCGAACTATGGCTACACCTTC.

This clonotype was seen many times. The J gene is TRBJ1-2, the V gene TRBV5-1, with TRBD1 identical over 9 bases. There are 14 residues in the CDR3. With V trimmed by 0 bases and J by 8 bases, 5 bases remained unmatched. Germline CDR1 SGHRS, CDR2 YFSETQ. Here the CDR3 reads CASSLEGTGYGYTF. DNA of the CDR3: TGCGCCAGCAGCTTGGAGGGGACAGGGTACGGCTACACCTTC.

The rearrangement uses TRBV5-1 and TRBJ2-2; 8 bases align to TRBD1. The CDR3 has 16 amino acids. Germline assignment: CDR1 SGHRS and CDR2 YFSETQ. After removal of 3 bases from V and 3 bases from J, the junction contained 7 bases not matched to a gene. CDR3: CASSWNRGTDTGELFF. CDR3 in DNA: TGCGCCAGCAGCTGGAACAGGGGGACGGACACCGGGGAGCTGTTTTTT. Based on the CDR3 plus reference TRBV5-1 and TRBJ2-2, the full variable domain is KAGVTQTPRYLIKTRGQQVTLSCSPISGHRSVSWYQQTPGQGLQFLFEYFSETQRNKGNFPGRFSGRQFSNSRSEMNVSTLELGDSALYLCASSWNRGTDTGELFFGEGSRLTVL.

A few counts support this clonotype. This sequence joins TRBV7-9 and TRBJ2-1; possible D gene TRBD1, 6 bases. Germline CDR1 and CDR2: SEHNR and FQNEAQ (reference sequence). The CDR3 has 15 residues. Between the trimmed V and J ends, which lost 5 bases and 8 bases, there was a span of 19 bases. The CDR3 sequence is CASSTRDITFYEQFF. The DNA for the CDR3 is TGTGCCAGCAGCACCCGGGACATCACCTTTTATGAGCAGTTCTTC.

This chain joins TRBV11-2 and TRBJ1-1; D is uncertain. The V gene's germline CDR1 is SGHAT and CDR2 FQNNGV. The CDR3 spans 16 residues. V was cut by 1 base and J by 3 bases, with 15 bases left in between. CDR3 region: CASSLALGSAHTEAFF. The DNA of the CDR3 is TGTGCCAGCAGCTTAGCTCTTGGCAGCGCGCACACTGAAGCTTTCTTT.